The sequence of this T cell receptor (beta chain) was determined in a study of technical replicates of blood from four donors. V shed 3 bases and J 5 bases; nucleotides not matched to a gene: 7. The CDR3 consists of 14 residues. Profiled with immunoSEQ multiplex PCR; TCRdb holds only in-frame clones, not every one. The data contain some 68,000 clones, roughly 95% of them seen just once; the ten biggest clones take up roughly 0.24%. V is TRBV23-1 and J is TRBJ2-7, with 7 bases that match TRBD1. TRBV23-1 is reported as an ORF; its role is uncertain. This sequence was found in a human donor in good health. Material for sequencing was T cells isolated from PBMCs. CDR3 sequence reads: CASSHWTGPNEQYF. As DNA, the CDR3 is TGCGCCAGCAGTCATTGGACAGGTCCCAACGAGCAGTACTTC.